This T cell receptor (beta chain) was recovered during a study of cytomegalovirus exposure and HLA in healthy donors. This clone has only a few counts. The antigen is not known. Vbeta (60) and Jbeta (13) primers were used in the PCR. Clones were sequenced by immunoSEQ multiplex PCR, and TCRdb holds only the in-frame ones, with some missing. The table includes tens of thousands of clones, 73% detected once. The study, taken as a whole, reports: Most of the TCR beta V segments (in an earlier analysis) were productive either about 87% or about 30% of the time.

From germline, CDR1 is KGHSH and CDR2 LQKENI. CDR3 length: 15 amino acids. V was cut by 1 base and J by 8 bases, with 14 bases left in between. The sequenced material came from PBMCs. This chain joins TRBV18 and TRBJ1-4; D is unclear. This sequence originates from a man between 50 and 59 years old in good health and CMV-seronegative. The CDR3 coding sequence is TGTGCCAGCTCACCACAGGAGGGATTAGGGGAAAAACTGTTTTTT. Protein: CASSPQEGLGEKLFF.